A selection of T cell receptor beta chains follows, all from one sample in a study of blood T cell repertoires in COVID-19. Clones were read by immunoSEQ multiplex PCR, and TCRdb kept only the in-frame ones, dropping some. Here the sample spans 100,000 to 150,000 clones, around nine tenths being singletons. Sequencing was done on a sample of peripheral blood. These receptors originate from a man aged 45-60 years with active or convalescent COVID-19. Both conserved end residues are part of each CDR3. Each record gives: D gene, J gene, V gene, clone size, CDR3 protein, CDR3 DNA. The D gene is left open where the match is weak. Some rows have no size entry. The others give once, few or many, or a class for an expanded clone.

d_call: .; j_call: TRBJ2-3; v_call: TRBV5-6; clone_size: .; cdr3_aa: CASSSDRETDTQYF; cdr3_nt: TGTGCCAGCAGCTCGGACAGAGAGACAGATACGCAGTATTTT
d_call: .; j_call: TRBJ1-5; v_call: TRBV19; clone_size: .; cdr3_aa: CASSNGGGINQPQHF; cdr3_nt: TGTGCCAGTAGTAATGGTGGAGGGATCAATCAGCCCCAGCATTTT
d_call: .; j_call: TRBJ2-1; v_call: TRBV5-1; clone_size: .; cdr3_aa: CASSLGPSGLNEQFF; cdr3_nt: TGCGCCAGCAGCCTTGGACCAAGCGGTCTCAATGAGCAGTTCTTC
d_call: TRBD1; j_call: TRBJ2-7; v_call: TRBV9; clone_size: .; cdr3_aa: CASTKGWDSSYEQYF; cdr3_nt: TGTGCCAGCACCAAAGGTTGGGACAGCTCCTACGAGCAGTACTTC
d_call: .; j_call: TRBJ2-1; v_call: TRBV19; clone_size: .; cdr3_aa: CASEETGGNEQFF; cdr3_nt: TGTGCCAGCGAGGAGACAGGTGGGAATGAGCAGTTCTTC
d_call: .; j_call: TRBJ1-2; v_call: TRBV15; clone_size: once; cdr3_aa: CATGKWAYGYTF; cdr3_nt: TGTGCCACCGGAAAATGGGCCTATGGCTACACCTTC
d_call: TRBD1; j_call: TRBJ1-2; v_call: TRBV19; clone_size: .; cdr3_aa: CASTDRVGYTF; cdr3_nt: TGTGCCAGCACCGACAGGGTTGGCTACACCTTC
d_call: TRBD1; j_call: TRBJ1-5; v_call: TRBV6-2/TRBV6-3; clone_size: .; cdr3_aa: CASRPNRGDQPQHF; cdr3_nt: TGTGCCAGCAGACCTAACAGGGGGGATCAGCCCCAGCATTTT
d_call: TRBD1; j_call: TRBJ2-7; v_call: TRBV28; clone_size: .; cdr3_aa: CASTQPGGFDEQYF; cdr3_nt: TGTGCCAGCACCCAGCCAGGGGGATTCGACGAGCAGTACTTC
d_call: TRBD1; j_call: TRBJ1-1; v_call: TRBV7-8; clone_size: .; cdr3_aa: CASSVRGQNTEAFF; cdr3_nt: TGTGCCAGCAGCGTCAGGGGGCAGAACACTGAAGCTTTCTTT
d_call: TRBD1; j_call: TRBJ1-1; v_call: TRBV19; clone_size: .; cdr3_aa: CASSIVWDRGKEAFF; cdr3_nt: TGTGCCAGTAGTATAGTCTGGGACAGGGGCAAAGAAGCTTTCTTT
d_call: .; j_call: TRBJ1-4; v_call: TRBV6-5; clone_size: once; cdr3_aa: CASRRRGLDEKLFF; cdr3_nt: TGTGCCAGCAGGAGGAGGGGCCTGGATGAAAAACTGTTTTTT
d_call: TRBD2; j_call: TRBJ2-5; v_call: TRBV30; clone_size: .; cdr3_aa: CAWSIGSGSSSGETQYF; cdr3_nt: TGTGCCTGGAGTATAGGGAGCGGGAGTTCGTCTGGAGAGACCCAGTACTTC
d_call: TRBD1; j_call: TRBJ1-5; v_call: TRBV7-6; clone_size: .; cdr3_aa: CASSLVARGSDNQPQHF; cdr3_nt: TGTGCCAGCAGCTTAGTAGCCAGGGGGAGCGACAATCAGCCCCAGCATTTT
d_call: TRBD2; j_call: TRBJ2-3; v_call: TRBV30; clone_size: .; cdr3_aa: CAGAGGGTDTQYF; cdr3_nt: TGTGCCGGAGCGGGGGGGGGAACAGATACGCAGTATTTT
d_call: .; j_call: TRBJ1-2; v_call: TRBV12-5; clone_size: .; cdr3_aa: CASGLVRRGVLQDFYGYTF; cdr3_nt: TGTGCTAGTGGTTTGGTGCGAAGGGGTGTGTTGCAGGATTTCTATGGCTACACCTTC
d_call: TRBD1; j_call: TRBJ2-2; v_call: TRBV5-4; clone_size: .; cdr3_aa: CASSQGTAGYTGELFF; cdr3_nt: TGTGCCAGCAGCCAGGGGACAGCAGGTTACACCGGGGAGCTGTTTTTT
d_call: .; j_call: TRBJ2-1; v_call: TRBV11-2; clone_size: .; cdr3_aa: CASSTTSLFF; cdr3_nt: TGTGCCAGCAGCACGACTAGTCTGTTCTTC
d_call: TRBD2; j_call: TRBJ2-7; v_call: TRBV2; clone_size: .; cdr3_aa: CASRRLGGYEQYF; cdr3_nt: TGTGCCAGCAGGAGACTGGGGGGGTACGAGCAGTACTTC
d_call: TRBD1; j_call: TRBJ2-7; v_call: TRBV5-1; clone_size: .; cdr3_aa: CASSSGTGPYEQYF; cdr3_nt: TGCGCCAGCAGCTCGGGGACAGGACCCTACGAGCAGTACTTC
d_call: TRBD1; j_call: TRBJ2-5; v_call: TRBV6-6; clone_size: .; cdr3_aa: CASSRGTDVLQGTQYF; cdr3_nt: TGTGCCAGCAGTCGAGGGACAGACGTACTCCAAGGGACCCAGTACTTC
d_call: .; j_call: TRBJ1-1; v_call: TRBV6-5; clone_size: .; cdr3_aa: CAIRGVVETEAFF; cdr3_nt: TGTGCCATCCGGGGGGTCGTAGAGACTGAAGCTTTCTTT
d_call: .; j_call: TRBJ2-7; v_call: TRBV3-1/TRBV3-2; clone_size: .; cdr3_aa: CASSHTDRGGLLSYEQYF; cdr3_nt: TGTGCCAGCAGCCACACCGATAGGGGGGGTCTGTTGTCCTACGAGCAGTACTTC
d_call: TRBD2; j_call: TRBJ2-6; v_call: TRBV7-8; clone_size: .; cdr3_aa: CASSLRYIASGTSGANVLTF; cdr3_nt: TGTGCCAGCAGCTTGCGGTATATAGCTAGCGGGACCTCTGGGGCCAACGTCCTGACTTTC
d_call: .; j_call: TRBJ2-2; v_call: TRBV3-1/TRBV3-2; clone_size: .; cdr3_aa: CASSQDFWRGSTGELFF; cdr3_nt: TGTGCCAGCAGCCAAGATTTTTGGAGGGGCAGCACCGGGGAGCTGTTTTTT
d_call: TRBD2; j_call: TRBJ2-2; v_call: TRBV11-3; clone_size: .; cdr3_aa: CASSQLAGGNTGELFF; cdr3_nt: TGTGCCAGCAGCCAACTAGCGGGGGGGAACACCGGGGAGCTGTTTTTT
d_call: TRBD2; j_call: TRBJ2-7; v_call: TRBV7-9; clone_size: .; cdr3_aa: CASSFSGAYEQYF; cdr3_nt: TGTGCCAGCAGCTTTAGCGGGGCTTACGAGCAGTACTTC
d_call: TRBD2; j_call: TRBJ2-1; v_call: TRBV2; clone_size: once; cdr3_aa: CASSGVAGFTDEQFF; cdr3_nt: TGTGCCAGCAGTGGTGTAGCGGGATTTACCGATGAGCAGTTCTTC
d_call: TRBD1; j_call: TRBJ1-2; v_call: TRBV18; clone_size: .; cdr3_aa: CASSPPVQGYGYTF; cdr3_nt: TGTGCCAGCTCACCACCGGTACAGGGGTATGGCTACACCTTC
d_call: TRBD2; j_call: TRBJ2-3; v_call: TRBV19; clone_size: .; cdr3_aa: CASSIGSGRTDTQYF; cdr3_nt: TGTGCCAGTAGTATTGGTAGCGGGAGAACAGATACGCAGTATTTT
d_call: .; j_call: TRBJ1-2; v_call: TRBV27; clone_size: .; cdr3_aa: CASSFSPIDSNYGYTF; cdr3_nt: TGTGCCAGCAGTTTCTCACCCATCGACAGTAACTATGGCTACACCTTC
d_call: TRBD1; j_call: TRBJ1-2; v_call: TRBV10-3; clone_size: once; cdr3_aa: CAISGWARTGEVGYTF; cdr3_nt: TGTGCCATCAGTGGATGGGCTCGGACAGGGGAGGTTGGCTACACCTTC
d_call: .; j_call: TRBJ1-1; v_call: TRBV27; clone_size: .; cdr3_aa: CASSRDIRSYLNTEAFF; cdr3_nt: TGTGCCAGCAGCCGGGACATTCGAAGTTATCTGAACACTGAAGCTTTCTTT
d_call: TRBD2; j_call: TRBJ2-1; v_call: TRBV7-8; clone_size: .; cdr3_aa: CASSLMGLAYNEQFF; cdr3_nt: TGTGCCAGCAGCTTAATGGGACTAGCCTACAATGAGCAGTTCTTC
d_call: .; j_call: TRBJ1-1; v_call: TRBV25-1; clone_size: .; cdr3_aa: CASSHRSYMNTEAFF; cdr3_nt: TGTGCCAGCAGTCACAGATCCTACATGAACACTGAAGCTTTCTTT
d_call: TRBD1; j_call: TRBJ2-7; v_call: TRBV5-5; clone_size: .; cdr3_aa: CASSSNRGIQYEQYF; cdr3_nt: TGTGCCAGCAGCTCGAACAGGGGGATCCAGTACGAGCAGTACTTC
d_call: .; j_call: TRBJ2-6; v_call: TRBV3-1/TRBV3-2; clone_size: once; cdr3_aa: CASSQGSSGANVLTF; cdr3_nt: TGTGCCAGCAGCCAGGGGAGCTCTGGGGCCAACGTCCTGACTTTC
d_call: .; j_call: TRBJ2-7; v_call: TRBV6-5; clone_size: few; cdr3_aa: CASSRTVSYEQYF; cdr3_nt: TGTGCCAGCAGCCGGACAGTATCCTACGAGCAGTACTTC
d_call: TRBD1; j_call: TRBJ2-2; v_call: TRBV5-1; clone_size: .; cdr3_aa: CASRTLRDRGLTGELFF; cdr3_nt: TGCGCCAGCAGAACCCTCCGGGACAGGGGGCTCACCGGGGAGCTGTTTTTT
d_call: .; j_call: TRBJ1-2; v_call: TRBV19; clone_size: .; cdr3_aa: CASSWSGIDFAYGYTF; cdr3_nt: TGTGCCAGTAGTTGGTCGGGAATTGACTTCGCCTATGGCTACACCTTC
d_call: .; j_call: TRBJ1-2; v_call: TRBV29-1; clone_size: once; cdr3_aa: CSGGVRGGYTF; cdr3_nt: TGCAGCGGGGGGGTCAGGGGAGGCTACACCTTC